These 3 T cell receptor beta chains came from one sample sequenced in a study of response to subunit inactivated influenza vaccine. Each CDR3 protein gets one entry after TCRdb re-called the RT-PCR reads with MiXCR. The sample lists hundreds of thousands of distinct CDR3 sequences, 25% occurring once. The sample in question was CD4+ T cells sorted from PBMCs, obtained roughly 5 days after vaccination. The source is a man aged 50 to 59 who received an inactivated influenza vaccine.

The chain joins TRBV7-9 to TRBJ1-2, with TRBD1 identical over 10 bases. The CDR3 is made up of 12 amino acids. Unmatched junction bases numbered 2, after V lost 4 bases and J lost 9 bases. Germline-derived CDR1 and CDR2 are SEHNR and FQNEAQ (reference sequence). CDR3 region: CASSWDRGSYTF. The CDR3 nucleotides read TGTGCCAGCAGCTGGGACAGGGGCAGCTACACCTTC.

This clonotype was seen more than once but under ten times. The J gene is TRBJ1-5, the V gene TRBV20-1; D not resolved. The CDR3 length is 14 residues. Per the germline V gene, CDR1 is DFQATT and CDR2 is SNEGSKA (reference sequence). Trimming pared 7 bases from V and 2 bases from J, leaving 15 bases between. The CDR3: CSVGGSQGNQPQHF. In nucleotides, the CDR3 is TGCAGTGTTGGCGGGTCTCAGGGCAATCAGCCCCAGCATTTT.

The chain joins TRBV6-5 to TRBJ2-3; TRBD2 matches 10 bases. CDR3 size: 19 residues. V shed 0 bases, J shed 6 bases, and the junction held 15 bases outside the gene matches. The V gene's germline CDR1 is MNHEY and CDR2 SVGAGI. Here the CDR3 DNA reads TGTGCCAGCAGTTACTCCCGAGCCCCTTCTAGCGGGAGTTTGGATACGCAGTATTTT. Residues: CASSYSRAPSSGSLDTQYF.